One sample yielded the 25 T cell receptor beta chains listed below, sequenced in a study of CD8 T cells in ankylosing spondylitis. Their antigens remain unidentified. Overall study findings and caveats: A TCR beta motif of 7 to 9 highly homologous variants seemed to mark ankylosing spondylitis blood.

MiXCR, run by TCRdb on the 5' RACE reads, gives a single entry per CDR3 protein. The sample has approximately 400,000 distinct CDR3 sequences; 25% to 30% are singletons. Material: blood, either unsorted or a sorted T cell fraction (not recorded which). All receptors derive from a male donor with ankylosing spondylitis.

This clonotype was counted only a few times. The chain links TRBV5-1 to TRBJ2-1; 10 nucleotides align to TRBD1. V lost 7 bases and J lost 5; bases outside the gene matches: 6. The CDR3 length is 14 residues. CDR1 and CDR2 (germline): SGHRS, YFSETQ. The CDR3: CASGRDRGHNEQFF. The CDR3 DNA follows: TGCGCCAGCGGCCGGGACAGGGGCCACAATGAGCAGTTCTTC.

This clonotype occurred many times. The genes are TRBV24-1 and TRBJ2-5, with D possibly TRBD2 on 5 matching bases. There are 13 residues in the CDR3. The V gene lost 0 bases and the J gene lost 6 bases, with 7 bases spanning the gap. Looked up from germline, CDR1 is KGHDR and CDR2 is SFDVKD. CDR3 DNA: TGTGCCACCAGTGATTTGTGGGAGAAGACCCAGTACTTC. This codes for CATSDLWEKTQYF.

This clonotype was found a few times. V gene TRBV6-2 or TRBV6-3 combines with J gene TRBJ2-1; 8 bases fit TRBD1. The CDR3 spans 21 residues. Germline lookup yields CDR1 MNHEY and CDR2 SVGEGT. Losses at the gene ends were 6 bases for V and 0 bases for J; bases not matched to a gene: 22. The CDR3 nucleotides read TGTGCCAGCAGCGGACAGGGAGCTTCCTTTAACCCCTATAGCTCCTACAATGAGCAGTTCTTC. This encodes CASSGQGASFNPYSSYNEQFF.

This clonotype turned up a few times. The genes are TRBV24-1 and TRBJ1-5, with a tentative D call TRBD1 (5 bases). V was cut by 4 bases and J by 1 base, with 13 bases left in between. This CDR3 comprises 16 residues. The V gene's germline CDR1 is KGHDR and CDR2 SFDVKD. The CDR3 region is CATSDSDRASNQPQHF. DNA of the CDR3: TGTGCCACCAGTGACTCAGACAGAGCCAGCAATCAGCCCCAGCATTTT.

The table lists this clonotype with many counts. The rearrangement uses TRBV7-8 and TRBJ2-1, with no clear D. The CDR3 sequence is 15 residues long. Per germline, CDR1 SGHVS and CDR2 FQNEAQ. The germline V and J ends were trimmed by 5 bases and 8 bases, with 19 bases remaining between them. CDR3 protein: CASSTRRWEMDEQFF. For the CDR3, the DNA is TGTGCCAGCAGCACCCGAAGGTGGGAAATGGATGAGCAGTTCTTC.

The chain employs TRBV3-1 and TRBJ2-5; tentatively, D is TRBD1 (5 bases). From germline, CDR1 is LGHDT and CDR2 YNNKEL (reference sequence). The germline V and J ends were trimmed by 1 base and 6 bases, with 15 bases remaining between them. The CDR3 is 15 residues long. The CDR3 bases are TGTGCCAGCAGCCAAGCTAATACAGGTCAAAAGACCCAGTACTTC. Translating it yields CASSQANTGQKTQYF.

The V and J genes are TRBV2 and TRBJ1-6; 7 bases map to TRBD1. After removal of 8 bases from V and 9 bases from J, the junction contained 7 bases not matched to a gene. The CDR3 has 13 amino acids. CDR1 is SNHLY and CDR2 is FYNNEI in the germline V gene. The CDR3 DNA is TGTGCCAGCTTGGGGCAGGGGGGTTCACCCCTCCACTTT. Its protein is CASLGQGGSPLHF.

The chain recombines TRBV20-1 with TRBJ1-1; possible D gene TRBD1, 6 bases. This CDR3 has 14 residues. The germline V and J ends were trimmed by 3 bases and 5 bases, with 16 bases remaining between them. Germline V gene lookup returns CDR1 DFQATT and CDR2 SNEGSKA (reference sequence). The CDR3 reads CSARGSIGGTEAFF. The DNA for the CDR3 is TGCAGTGCTAGGGGTTCGATAGGGGGAACTGAAGCTTTCTTT.

This clonotype was detected a few times. The V and J genes are TRBV7-2 and TRBJ1-2, with unresolved D. This CDR3 is 12 amino acids long. Germline CDR1 is SGHTA and CDR2 is FQGNSA. The ends were cut back, 6 bases at V and 8 bases at J, with 13 bases in the middle. The CDR3 spells CASRSPGHGYTF. CDR3 in DNA: TGTGCCAGCAGATCCCCCGGCCACGGCTACACCTTC.

The V and J genes are TRBV20-1 and TRBJ2-1, with TRBD1 identical over 10 bases. J lost 4 bases, V lost 6 bases, and 9 bases had no gene match. The CDR3 has 15 residues. CDR1 and CDR2 (germline): DFQATT, SNEGSKA (reference sequence). The CDR3 sequence: CSARQGAGGYNEQFF. CDR3 in DNA: TGCAGTGCGCGACAGGGGGCGGGCGGGTACAATGAGCAGTTCTTC.

This clonotype was counted only a few times. The V and J genes are TRBV29-1 and TRBJ1-4, with 8 bases identical to TRBD1. Trimming at V came to 7 bases and at J to 8 bases, leaving 9 bases not matched to a gene. The CDR3 spans 13 residues. Germline assignment: CDR1 SQVTM and CDR2 ANQGSEA. CDR3 coding DNA: TGCAGCGCTCTTCAGGGGGCTCGAGAAAAACTGTTTTTT. Encoded protein: CSALQGAREKLFF.

J is TRBJ2-3 and V is TRBV20-1; 10 nucleotides agree with TRBD2. Germline CDR1 reads DFQATT; CDR2 reads SNEGSKA (reference sequence). After removal of 3 bases from V and 5 bases from J, the junction contained 5 bases not matched to a gene. There are 14 residues in the CDR3. DNA of the CDR3: TGCAGTGCTAGCCCTAGCGGGAGAGGAGATACGCAGTATTTT. Its translation: CSASPSGRGDTQYF.

This clonotype was seen more than once but under ten times. The V gene is TRBV25-1, the J gene TRBJ2-6; D possibly matches TRBD1 or TRBD2 (5 bases each). The CDR3 covers 16 residues. Trimming took 2 bases from V and 0 from J, leaving 8 bases between them. Germline loops: CDR1 MGHDK, CDR2 SYGVNS. The CDR3 loop is CASSEPGPSGANVLTF. As DNA, the CDR3 is TGTGCCAGCAGTGAACCGGGACCCTCTGGGGCCAACGTCCTGACTTTC.

The gene calls are TRBV5-1 and TRBJ1-6; no definite D call. The CDR3 is 13 amino acids. Germline lookup yields CDR1 SGHRS and CDR2 YFSETQ. Trimming cost V 0 bases and J 7 bases, with 5 bases left between them. The CDR3 DNA reads TGCGCCAGCAGCTTGGCCGTGAATTCACCCCTCCACTTT. Translation: CASSLAVNSPLHF.

This clonotype was counted between two and nine times. V and J are TRBV10-3 and TRBJ2-1; 8 bases map to TRBD2. Germline CDR1 ENHRY, CDR2 SYGVKD. The CDR3 totals 16 residues. The J segment lost 2 bases and the V segment lost 6 bases, leaving 9 bases of the junction unmatched. DNA for the CDR3: TGTGCCATCAGGTCCCCCTCGGGAGGGCCCTACAATGAGCAGTTCTTC. Its translation: CAIRSPSGGPYNEQFF.

The rearrangement joins TRBV19 to TRBJ1-1, with D possibly being TRBD1 (6 bases). V lost 6 bases and J 1 base, leaving 12 bases between the germline ends. In germline, CDR1 is LNHDA, CDR2 SQIVND (reference sequence). CDR3 length: 14 residues. CDR3 coding DNA: TGTGCCAGTAGGAAGAGACAGGAGAACACTGAAGCTTTCTTT. Translated, it gives CASRKRQENTEAFF.

This clonotype was counted between two and nine times. CDR3 loop: CASSLEGRGSQPQHF. The CDR3 DNA is TGTGCCAGCAGTTTAGAAGGGAGGGGGAGTCAGCCCCAGCATTTT. V and J are TRBV12-3 or TRBV12-4 and TRBJ1-5; the D gene is possibly TRBD1 (6 bases). This CDR3 has 15 residues. Trimming cost V 1 base and J 6 bases, with 13 bases left between them.

V and J are TRBV7-2 and TRBJ1-6; D possibly corresponds to TRBD1 (5 bases). Germline lookup yields CDR1 SGHTA and CDR2 FQGNSA. This CDR3 contains 16 residues. Trimming removed 6 bases at V and 6 bases at J, with 18 bases between. CDR3 sequence reads: CASSIGPGGGNSPLHF. CDR3 DNA: TGTGCCAGCAGTATTGGACCCGGGGGAGGTAATTCACCCCTCCACTTT.

The chain combines TRBV7-6 with TRBJ2-7; D is perhaps TRBD1 (6 bases). The germline V and J ends were trimmed by 1 base and 0 bases, with 10 bases remaining between them. The germline V gene encodes CDR1 SGHVS and CDR2 FNYEAQ. This CDR3 spans 15 amino acids. The CDR3 region is CASSLVRGSSYEQYV. As DNA, the CDR3 is TGTGCCAGCAGCTTAGTCAGGGGAAGCTCCTACGAGCAGTACGTC.

This clonotype has more than one count but fewer than ten. The chain uses TRBV19 and TRBJ1-5, with 8 bases that match TRBD1. CDR3 length: 13 amino acids. J lost 7 bases, V lost 4 bases, and 3 bases had no gene match. The germline V gene encodes CDR1 LNHDA and CDR2 SQIVND (reference sequence). DNA for the CDR3: TGTGCCAGTAGTACGACAGGGGAGCAGCCCCAGCATTTT. It translates to CASSTTGEQPQHF.

The chain carries TRBV14 and TRBJ1-4, with 7 nucleotides matching TRBD1. This CDR3 region has 15 residues. Per the germline V gene, CDR1 is SGHDN and CDR2 is FVKESK. V was pared by 1 base and J by 8 bases, with 7 bases of the junction left unmatched. As DNA, the CDR3 is TGTGCCAGCAGCCAAGGAGGCAGGGGGAAAGAAAAACTGTTTTTT. This translates into CASSQGGRGKEKLFF.

The V call is TRBV6-1, the J call TRBJ1-6, with 10 bases identical to TRBD1. This CDR3 is 15 amino acids long. Germline CDR1 MNHNS, CDR2 SASEGT. J lost 8 bases, V lost 8 bases, and 9 bases had no gene match. The CDR3 sequence is CASRHPGQGDSPLHF. The CDR3 nucleotides read TGTGCCAGCCGCCACCCCGGACAGGGGGATTCACCCCTCCACTTT.

The J gene is TRBJ1-1, the V gene TRBV7-6, with a tentative D call TRBD1 (5 bases). This CDR3 spans 15 amino acids. From germline, CDR1 is SGHVS and CDR2 FNYEAQ. The ends were cut back, 6 bases at V and 3 bases at J, with 17 bases in the middle. The CDR3 reads CASSLSLGGDTEAFF. DNA of the CDR3: TGTGCCAGCAGTCTAAGCCTGGGAGGGGACACTGAAGCTTTCTTT.

The chain uses TRBV5-1 and TRBJ2-3; D possibly corresponds to TRBD2 (5 bases). Germline lookup yields CDR1 SGHRS and CDR2 YFSETQ. V was trimmed by 0 bases and J by 2 bases, leaving 13 bases between them. This CDR3 region has 16 residues. CDR3 coding DNA: TGCGCCAGCAGCTTGGGCGCGGGCCTACTCACAGATACGCAGTATTTT. This translates into CASSLGAGLLTDTQYF.

V and J are TRBV27 and TRBJ2-1, with unresolved D. Germline CDR1 reads MNHEY; CDR2 reads SMNVEV (reference sequence). This CDR3 has 15 residues. V was clipped by 5 bases and J by 3 bases, with 14 bases between them. The CDR3 loop reads CASSTKVANYNEQFF. CDR3 nucleotide sequence: TGTGCCAGCAGTACGAAGGTGGCGAACTACAATGAGCAGTTCTTC.